A selection of T cell receptor beta chains follows, all from one sample in a study of beta chain features in type 1 diabetes. Clones were read by immunoSEQ multiplex PCR, and TCRdb kept only the in-frame ones, dropping some. The sample lists a few hundred thousand clones, approximately 15% occurring once. Sequenced material: naive CD4+ T cells from blood. The source is a man between 25 and 39 years old with type 1 diabetes. Both conserved end residues are trimmed from each CDR3. Each record gives: J gene, V gene, CDR3 protein.

>TRBJ2-5|TRBV1
TSSQDPLKKPVAQETQY
>TRBJ2-4|TRBV5-4
ASSLGGKNIQY
>TRBJ1-2|TRBV9
ASSVEVGTGGNYGYT
>-|TRBV30
AWSLTGSYEQY
>TRBJ2-1|TRBV10-2
ASSGDRLAGTYNEQF
>TRBJ1-1|TRBV27
ASSFSEFTEAF
>TRBJ2-5|TRBV23-1
ASSPFDRGSETQY
>TRBJ2-1|TRBV2
ASRGDRNNEQF
>TRBJ1-1|TRBV5-1
ASSSGTGGTEAF
>TRBJ1-1|TRBV2
ASTVNTEAF
>TRBJ2-2|TRBV11-2
ASSLRTGGGTGELF
>TRBJ2-3|TRBV5-1
ASSPGTTDTQY
>TRBJ2-5|TRBV5-1
ASSSTVPETQY
>TRBJ2-2|TRBV15
ATSGGERGSRTGELF
>TRBJ2-5|TRBV7-2
ASSSGPRTQY